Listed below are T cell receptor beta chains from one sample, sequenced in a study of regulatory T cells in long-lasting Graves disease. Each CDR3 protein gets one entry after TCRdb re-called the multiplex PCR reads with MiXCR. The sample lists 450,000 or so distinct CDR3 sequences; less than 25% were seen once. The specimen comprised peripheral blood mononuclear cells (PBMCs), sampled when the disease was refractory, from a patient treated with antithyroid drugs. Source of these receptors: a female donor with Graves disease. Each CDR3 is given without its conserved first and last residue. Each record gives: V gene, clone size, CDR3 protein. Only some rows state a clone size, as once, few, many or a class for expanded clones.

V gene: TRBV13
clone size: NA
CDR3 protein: ASSLDQGIMNTEAF

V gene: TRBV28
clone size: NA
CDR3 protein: ASSLLLEGNEQY

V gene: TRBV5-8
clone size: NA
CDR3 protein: ASSFTRGYSNQPQH

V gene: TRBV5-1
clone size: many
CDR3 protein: ASSLTGTGGNEQY

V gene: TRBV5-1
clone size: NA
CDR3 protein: ASSLVPDQETQY

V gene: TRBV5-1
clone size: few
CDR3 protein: ASSASLMSSYNSPLH

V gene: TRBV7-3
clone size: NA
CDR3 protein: ASSPLKPASQDEQF

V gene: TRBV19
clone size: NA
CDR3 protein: ASRRANQPQH

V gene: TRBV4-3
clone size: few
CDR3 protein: ASSQDVGSRELF

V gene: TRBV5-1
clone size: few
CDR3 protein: ASRDGETLGFGYT

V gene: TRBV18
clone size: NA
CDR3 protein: ASSSKPGNTIY

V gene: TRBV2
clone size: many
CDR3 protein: ASSDFVWYEQY

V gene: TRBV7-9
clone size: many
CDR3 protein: ASSLAAGEPQH

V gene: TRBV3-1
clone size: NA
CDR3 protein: ASSQAGSSYNEQF

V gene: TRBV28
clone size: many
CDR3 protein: ASSLQDTGYT

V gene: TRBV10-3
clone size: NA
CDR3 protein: AISEGREYGYT

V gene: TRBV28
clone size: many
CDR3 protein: ASGARQGLGGYT

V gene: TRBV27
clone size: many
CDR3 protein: ASSREVSGRYKTQY

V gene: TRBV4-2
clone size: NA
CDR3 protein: ASSQDRGGLAGEETQY

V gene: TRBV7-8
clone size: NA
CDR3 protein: ASSPRLAGGFTGELF

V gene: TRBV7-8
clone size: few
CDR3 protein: ASSQTPGPSYEQY

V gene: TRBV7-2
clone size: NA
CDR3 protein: ASSLRASGRKRETQY

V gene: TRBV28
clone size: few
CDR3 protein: ASTRGAKVTDTQY

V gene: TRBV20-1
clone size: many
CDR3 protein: SAPLVRDRGLYEQY

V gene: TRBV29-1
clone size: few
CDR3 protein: SGRLGLVGGELF

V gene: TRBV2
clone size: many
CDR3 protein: ASSAGGIWVGYT

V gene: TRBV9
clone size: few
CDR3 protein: ASSLLAGGLVTGELF

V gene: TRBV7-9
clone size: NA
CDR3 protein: ASSAPGRPEAF

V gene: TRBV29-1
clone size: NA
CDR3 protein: SGLRGQTEAF

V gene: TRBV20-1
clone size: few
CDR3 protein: SARRLAAGSTDTQY

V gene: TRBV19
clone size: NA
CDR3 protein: ASRRLTNTGELF

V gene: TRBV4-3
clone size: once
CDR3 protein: ASSQVQGQEAF

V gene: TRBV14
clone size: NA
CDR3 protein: ASSHRTTGVSSNQPQH

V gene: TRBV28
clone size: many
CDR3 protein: ASSRTGENSPLH

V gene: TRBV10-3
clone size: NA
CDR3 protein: AISESTGGGSGANVLT

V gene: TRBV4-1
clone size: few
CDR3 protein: ASSHLQSGQETQY

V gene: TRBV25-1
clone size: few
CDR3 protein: ASSDRADEQY

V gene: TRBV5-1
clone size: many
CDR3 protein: ASSLSRGTGAYYGYT

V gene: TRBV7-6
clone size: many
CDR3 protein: ASSLSGVSSYEQY

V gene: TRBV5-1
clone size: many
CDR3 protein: ATALSARDRGRYEQY

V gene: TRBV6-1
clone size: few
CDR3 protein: ASSPLPRHSDVTDTQY

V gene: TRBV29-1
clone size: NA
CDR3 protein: SVFLAGESGELF

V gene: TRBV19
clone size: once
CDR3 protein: ASSIAGQISYEQY

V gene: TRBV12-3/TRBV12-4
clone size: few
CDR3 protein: ASQSVGLTNTEAF

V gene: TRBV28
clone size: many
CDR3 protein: ASSLWPSGDEQY

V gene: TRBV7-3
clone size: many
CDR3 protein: ASSRRGGVGQETQY

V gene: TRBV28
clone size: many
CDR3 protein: ASSSNPRDSKNIQY

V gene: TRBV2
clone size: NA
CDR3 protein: ASSEGTRLTDTQY

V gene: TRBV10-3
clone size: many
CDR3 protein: ATKDRARSNTEAF

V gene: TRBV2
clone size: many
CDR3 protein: ASSVRVGKNIQY

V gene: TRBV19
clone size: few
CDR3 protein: ASRRTHELAGGFGEQY

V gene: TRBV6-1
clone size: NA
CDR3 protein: ASSPGRGSWKAF

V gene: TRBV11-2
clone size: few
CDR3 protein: ASSYGTSIADTQY